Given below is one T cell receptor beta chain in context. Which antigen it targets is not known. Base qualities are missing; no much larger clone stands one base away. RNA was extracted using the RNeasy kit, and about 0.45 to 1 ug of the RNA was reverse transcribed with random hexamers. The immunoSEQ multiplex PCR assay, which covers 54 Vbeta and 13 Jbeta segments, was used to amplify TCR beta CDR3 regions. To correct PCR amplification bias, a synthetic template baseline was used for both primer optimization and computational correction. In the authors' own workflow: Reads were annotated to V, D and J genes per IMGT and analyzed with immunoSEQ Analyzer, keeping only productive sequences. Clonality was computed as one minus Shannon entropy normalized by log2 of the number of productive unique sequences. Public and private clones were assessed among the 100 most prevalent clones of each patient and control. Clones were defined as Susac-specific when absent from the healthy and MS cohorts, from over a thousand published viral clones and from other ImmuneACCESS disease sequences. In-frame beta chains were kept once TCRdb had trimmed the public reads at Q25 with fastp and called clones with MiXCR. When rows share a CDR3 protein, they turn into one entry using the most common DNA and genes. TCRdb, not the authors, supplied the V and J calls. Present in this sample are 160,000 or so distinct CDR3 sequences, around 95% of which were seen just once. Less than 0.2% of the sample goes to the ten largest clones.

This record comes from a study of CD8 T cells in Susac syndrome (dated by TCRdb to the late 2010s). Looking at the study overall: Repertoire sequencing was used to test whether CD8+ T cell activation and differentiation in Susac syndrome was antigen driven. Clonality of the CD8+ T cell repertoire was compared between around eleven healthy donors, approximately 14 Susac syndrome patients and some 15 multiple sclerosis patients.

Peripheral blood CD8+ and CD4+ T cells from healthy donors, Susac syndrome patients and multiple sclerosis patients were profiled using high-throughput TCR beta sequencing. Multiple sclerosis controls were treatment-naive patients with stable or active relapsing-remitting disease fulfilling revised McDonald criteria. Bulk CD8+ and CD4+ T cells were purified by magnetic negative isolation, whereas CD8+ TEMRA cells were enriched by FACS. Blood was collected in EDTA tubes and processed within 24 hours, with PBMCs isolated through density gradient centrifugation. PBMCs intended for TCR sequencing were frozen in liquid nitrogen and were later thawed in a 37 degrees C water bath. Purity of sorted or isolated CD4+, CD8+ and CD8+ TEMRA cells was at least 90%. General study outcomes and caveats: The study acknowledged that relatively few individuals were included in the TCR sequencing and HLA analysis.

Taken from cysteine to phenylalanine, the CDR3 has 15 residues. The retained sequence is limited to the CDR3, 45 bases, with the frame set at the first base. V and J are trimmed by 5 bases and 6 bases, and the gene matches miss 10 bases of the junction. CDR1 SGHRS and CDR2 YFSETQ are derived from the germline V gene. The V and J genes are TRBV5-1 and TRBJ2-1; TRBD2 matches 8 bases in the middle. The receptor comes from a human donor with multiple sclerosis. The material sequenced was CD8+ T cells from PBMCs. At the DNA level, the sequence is TGCGCCAGCAGTTCGGCGGGAGGTTCGATCAATGAGCAGTTCTTC. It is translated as CASSSAGGSINEQFF.